Below, 26 T cell receptor beta chains from the same sample are listed, as sequenced in a study of T cell responses to AZD1222 COVID-19 vaccine. The protocol was immunoSEQ multiplex PCR, while the TCRdb copy is restricted to in-frame clones and leaves out a portion. This sample has approximately 140,000 clones, with about 90% found just once. This sample comprised peripheral blood, obtained on day 0 of MenACWY control vaccination. The receptors shown here come from an adult in good health.

The rearrangement uses TRBV27 and TRBJ1-1; TRBD1 matches at 10 bases. V shed 6 bases, J shed 2 bases, and the junction held 12 bases outside the gene matches. The CDR3 length is 17 residues. CDR1 is MNHEY and CDR2 is SMNVEV in the germline V gene (reference sequence). Here the CDR3 DNA reads TGTGCCAGCAGCTCCTACGGACAGGGGGTAGGAAACACTGAAGCTTTCTTT. This gives the protein CASSSYGQGVGNTEAFF.

The chain has TRBV19 and TRBJ1-5, with a tentative D call TRBD1 (5 bases). V lost 3 bases and J 5 bases, leaving 17 bases between the germline ends. The V gene's germline CDR1 is LNHDA and CDR2 SQIVND (reference sequence). The CDR3 length is 16 residues. Written as DNA, the CDR3 is TGTGCCAGTAGTATGTTATCCGGGGCTCAACATCAGCCCCAGCATTTT. Amino acids: CASSMLSGAQHQPQHF. Variable domain in full (rest from reference TRBV19 and TRBJ1-5): DGGITQSPKYLFRKEGQNVTLSCEQNLNHDAMYWYRQDPGQGLRLIYYSQIVNDFQKGDIAEGYSVSREKKESFPLTVTSAQKNPTAFYLCASSMLSGAQHQPQHFGDGTRLSIL.

This clone was seen a single time. The chain's CDR3 is CATSDLGLAGGRFF. As DNA, the CDR3 is TGTGCCACCAGTGACCTTGGACTAGCGGGAGGTAGGTTCTTC. This chain connects TRBV24-1 to TRBJ2-1; TRBD2 agrees at 14 bases. V trimming: 4 bases; J trimming: 15 bases; junction bases outside the gene matches: 7. Germline V gene data show CDR1 as KGHDR and CDR2 as SFDVKD. CDR3 length: 14 amino acids.

V and J are TRBV5-6 and TRBJ1-6; 8 bases agree with TRBD1. There are 15 residues in the CDR3. V lost 4 bases and J lost 7; bases outside the gene matches: 7. The germline gives CDR1 SGHDT, CDR2 YYEEEE. This CDR3 is CASSERDRPNSPLHF. DNA of the CDR3: TGTGCCAGCAGCGAGAGGGACAGGCCCAATTCACCCCTCCACTTT.

This sequence joins TRBV29-1 and TRBJ1-2; D is unclear. Germline CDR1 reads SQVTM; CDR2 reads ANQGSEA. V was cut by 4 bases and J by 7 bases, with 16 bases left in between. The CDR3 spans 13 residues. CDR3 protein: CSVALRVPLGYTF. The CDR3 coding sequence is TGCAGCGTTGCCCTACGGGTCCCGCTTGGCTACACCTTC.

This chain joins TRBV15 and TRBJ1-5; no clear D gene. This CDR3 is 16 amino acids long. The germline V and J ends were trimmed by 0 bases and 1 base, with 10 bases remaining between them. Germline CDR1 and CDR2: LNHNV and YYDKDF (reference sequence). The CDR3 bases are TGTGCCACCAGCAGAGATACTTGGACGAGCAATCAGCCCCAGCATTTT. Amino acids: CATSRDTWTSNQPQHF.

The V call is TRBV10-3, the J call TRBJ1-5; weak D call: TRBD1 (5 bases). CDR1 and CDR2 (germline): ENHRY, SYGVKD. The ends were cut back, 2 bases at V and 6 bases at J, with 14 bases in the middle. CDR3 length: 15 residues. In DNA, the CDR3 is TGTGCCATCAGTGAGCGCGTAGGGGCAGGTCAGCCCCAGCATTTT. Protein product: CAISERVGAGQPQHF.

In this sample, this clone turned up once. CDR3 sequence reads: CASSITPQGAGGSPLHF. The CDR3 DNA is TGTGCCAGTAGTATAACCCCACAGGGGGCAGGGGGATCACCCCTCCACTTT. The rearrangement links TRBV19 to TRBJ1-6; TRBD1 matches at 9 bases. The CDR3 totals 17 residues. Germline V lookup: CDR1 LNHDA, CDR2 SQIVND (reference sequence). With V trimmed by 2 bases and J by 10 bases, 12 bases remained unmatched.

The V and J genes are TRBV9 and TRBJ1-2, with a possible D match to TRBD1 (6 bases). Germline V gives CDR1 SGDLS, CDR2 YYNGEE. V shed 0 bases and J shed 7 bases, with 19 bases lying between them. This CDR3 comprises 16 residues. The CDR3 sequence: CASSVEGSGGAGGYTF. DNA for the CDR3: TGTGCCAGCAGCGTAGAGGGGTCGGGGGGGGCTGGTGGCTACACCTTC.

V is TRBV9 and J is TRBJ1-5; weak D call: TRBD1 (6 bases). Germline CDR1 and CDR2: SGDLS and YYNGEE. The V end lost 0 bases, the J end lost 4 bases, and 14 bases lay between the germline ends. This CDR3 is built from 16 residues. The CDR3 region is CASSVGGLGQNQPQHF. The CDR3 coding sequence is TGTGCCAGCAGCGTAGGAGGGCTTGGACAGAATCAGCCCCAGCATTTT.

This chain links TRBV24-1 with TRBJ2-5, with D perhaps matching TRBD1 (6 bases). This CDR3 region has 15 residues. CDR1 is KGHDR and CDR2 is SFDVKD in the germline V gene. Trimming cost V 4 bases and J 5 bases, with 16 bases left between them. Here the CDR3 reads CATSDPRGTGETQYF. The CDR3 DNA reads TGTGCCACCAGTGACCCACGGGGTACAGGGGAGACCCAGTACTTC.

Only one count was recorded for this clone. V gene TRBV19 combines with J gene TRBJ1-1; D is unclear. This CDR3 is 14 amino acids long. CDR1 is LNHDA, CDR2 SQIVND, per germline (reference sequence). With 4 bases removed from V and 2 bases from J, the gap between germline ends came to 11 bases. The CDR3 protein is CASSTIGANTEAFF. DNA of the CDR3: TGTGCCAGTAGTACTATAGGAGCTAACACTGAAGCTTTCTTT.

V usage is TRBV6-5 and J usage is TRBJ1-5; weak D call: TRBD1 (5 bases). CDR3 length equals 15 residues. CDR1 is MNHEY, CDR2 SVGAGI, per germline. V was pared by 2 bases and J by 1 base, with 9 bases between. The CDR3 sequence is CASSYGQTSNQPQHF. As DNA, the CDR3 is TGTGCCAGCAGTTACGGACAAACCAGCAATCAGCCCCAGCATTTT.

This clone was detected once. The rearrangement uses TRBV6-5 and TRBJ1-6; D possibly corresponds to TRBD1 (5 bases). V was clipped by 0 bases and J by 5 bases, with 11 bases between them. CDR3 length equals 16 residues. Germline assignment: CDR1 MNHEY and CDR2 SVGAGI. The CDR3 reads CASSYSGRADNSPLHF. CDR3 nucleotides: TGTGCCAGCAGTTACTCGGGCAGGGCAGATAATTCACCCCTCCACTTT.

Here the CDR3 reads CASSLNGPGTLNTEAFF. CDR3 coding DNA: TGTGCCAGCAGTTTAAATGGACCCGGGACATTGAACACTGAAGCTTTCTTT. The chain carries TRBV27 and TRBJ1-1; possibly TRBD1 for D (6 bases). This CDR3 comprises 17 residues. With 2 bases removed from V and 0 bases from J, the gap between germline ends came to 16 bases. CDR1 and CDR2 from the germline V gene are MNHEY and SMNVEV (reference sequence).

V is TRBV16 and J is TRBJ2-7; maybe TRBD1 (5 bases). V was pared by 4 bases and J by 12 bases, with 19 bases between. The germline V gene has CDR1 KGHSY and CDR2 FQNENV. This CDR3 has 13 amino acids. In DNA form, the CDR3 reads TGTGCCAGCAGCCTCCCAGGGCTACCTCCTAGGTACTTC. The encoded protein is CASSLPGLPPRYF.

CDR3: CASRNGQGAKGYTF. CDR3 DNA sequence: TGTGCCAGCAGGAATGGACAGGGGGCGAAGGGCTACACCTTC. The chain employs TRBV27 and TRBJ1-2; 11 bases are a match to TRBD1. This CDR3 region has 14 residues. V was pared by 6 bases and J by 8 bases, with 8 bases of the junction left unmatched. Germline CDR1 MNHEY, CDR2 SMNVEV (reference sequence).

The CDR3 DNA reads as TGTGCCAGCACCCCCCCTCGGCGCCGGGGGGATGAAAAACTGTTTTTT. This codes for CASTPPRRRGDEKLFF. V usage is TRBV21-1 and J usage is TRBJ1-4. TRBV21-1 has pseudogene status. The CDR3 has 16 amino acids.

The chain employs TRBV20-1 and TRBJ1-2, with D unresolved. Germline V CDR1 and CDR2: DFQATT, SNEGSKA (reference sequence). Trimming took off 3 bases at V and 6 bases at J, with 8 bases between the two ends. This CDR3 is 11 amino acids long. The CDR3 DNA reads TGCAGTGCTAGTGCTAGGGATGGCTACACCTTC. Translated, it gives CSASARDGYTF.

The V gene is TRBV21-1, the J gene TRBJ2-7; the table calls TRBD1, which could not be checked here. TRBV21-1 is labeled a pseudogene. The CDR3 sequence is 16 residues long. CDR3 nucleotides: TGTGCCAGCAGCAAAGACGGTGGGGCGGACTCCTACGAGCAGTACTTC. It codes for CASSKDGGADSYEQYF.

V gene TRBV2 combines with J gene TRBJ1-2; TRBD1 is a possible D gene (6 bases). The CDR3 is made up of 16 amino acids. The V gene lost 0 bases and the J gene lost 5 bases, with 16 bases spanning the gap. Germline V gene lookup returns CDR1 SNHLY and CDR2 FYNNEI. CDR3 loop: CASSEARPRGRYGYTF. The DNA of the CDR3 is TGTGCCAGCAGTGAAGCAAGGCCCAGGGGCAGGTATGGCTACACCTTC.

This clone was observed a handful of times. The chain couples TRBV19 to TRBJ1-5; TRBD1 agrees at 7 bases. This CDR3 spans 14 amino acids. With V trimmed by 10 bases and J by 6 bases, 12 bases remained unmatched. Germline V CDR1 and CDR2: LNHDA, SQIVND (reference sequence). The CDR3 here is CATDRQGGGQPQHF. The CDR3 DNA follows: TGTGCCACCGATCGACAGGGAGGAGGTCAGCCCCAGCATTTT.

Turning to this clone: This sample includes further DNA sequences coding for the same CDR3. This sequence joins TRBV19 and TRBJ1-1; D not resolved. V lost 11 bases to trimming and J lost 1 base, with 8 bases between them. The CDR3 has 11 amino acids. Germline loops: CDR1 LNHDA, CDR2 SQIVND (reference sequence). This CDR3 reads CASAGNTEAFF. CDR3 coding DNA: TGTGCCTCGGCGGGGAACACTGAAGCTTTCTTT. The whole variable domain, remainder taken from reference TRBV19 and TRBJ1-1, is DGGITQSPKYLFRKEGQNVTLSCEQNLNHDAMYWYRQDPGQGLRLIYYSQIVNDFQKGDIAEGYSVSREKKESFPLTVTSAQKNPTAFYLCASAGNTEAFFGQGTRLTVV.

The table lists this clone with a count of one. V and J are TRBV4-1 and TRBJ2-1; D is possibly TRBD1 or TRBD2 (6 bases each). The CDR3 runs to 15 residues. Trimming removed 4 bases from V and 2 bases from J, with 12 bases in between. Germline loops: CDR1 MGHRA, CDR2 YSYEKL. The CDR3 DNA reads TGCGCCAGCAGCCCTACAGGGACTGCCTACAATGAGCAGTTCTTC. This sequence encodes CASSPTGTAYNEQFF.

This clone was counted a single time. The rearrangement uses TRBV6-5 and TRBJ1-2, with D possibly matching TRBD1 (5 bases). Germline CDR1 reads MNHEY; CDR2 reads SVGAGI. The CDR3 length is 13 residues. The V and J ends lost 8 bases and 4 bases respectively, with 14 bases between them. CDR3 in amino acids: CASGPTGSYGYTF. CDR3 DNA sequence: TGTGCCAGCGGTCCAACAGGCTCCTATGGCTACACCTTC.

The chain joins TRBV6-7 to TRBJ1-6; tentatively, D is TRBD1 (6 bases). TRBV6-7 is treated as an ORF (open reading frame) with a function not yet certain. CDR3 size: 14 residues. Between the trimmed V and J ends, which lost 6 bases and 8 bases, there was a span of 14 bases. CDR3 loop: CASSRDRRDSPLHF. CDR3 in DNA: TGTGCCAGCAGCCGAGACAGGAGAGATTCACCCCTCCACTTT.